Following are 23 T cell receptor beta chains from one sample sequenced in a study of T-cell reconstitution after alpha-beta-depleted transplantation in children. Researchers prepared the TCRbeta library using unique molecular identifiers, the study reports. TCRdb reanalysed the PCR reads using MiXCR and keeps one entry per CDR3 protein. The sample lists around 380,000 distinct CDR3 sequences; around 9.9% were seen once. This material consisted of PBMCs from the stem cell graft donor, taken from the stem cell graft. These receptors were obtained from a human donor who donated a stem cell graft to a child with acute myeloid leukemia.

This chain connects TRBV5-1 to TRBJ2-1, with 10 bases fitting TRBD1. This CDR3 has 15 amino acids. Losses at the gene ends were 4 bases for V and 8 bases for J; bases not matched to a gene: 9. Germline V lookup: CDR1 SGHRS, CDR2 YFSETQ. Here the CDR3 reads CASSQRDRGGHEQFF. The CDR3 coding sequence is TGCGCCAGCAGCCAGCGGGACAGGGGAGGCCATGAGCAGTTCTTC.

The V and J genes are TRBV20-1 and TRBJ2-5, with TRBD2 matching 7 bases. Germline V gene sequence: CDR1 DFQATT, CDR2 SNEGSKA (reference sequence). V was clipped by 5 bases and J by 5 bases; unmatched bases: 5. The CDR3 runs 12 residues. CDR3 residues: CSAASGMETQYF. CDR3 nucleotide sequence: TGCAGTGCTGCGAGCGGGATGGAGACCCAGTACTTC.

This chain joins TRBV29-1 and TRBJ2-5; D is ambiguous. V lost 5 bases and J 5 bases, leaving 9 bases between the germline ends. The CDR3 has 11 amino acids. Looked up from germline, CDR1 is SQVTM and CDR2 is ANQGSEA. CDR3 bases: TGCAGCGTTTTTTTCGGGGAGACCCAGTACTTC. This codes for CSVFFGETQYF.

The V call is TRBV20-1, the J call TRBJ2-1; 8 positions match TRBD1. The CDR3 runs to 14 residues. The trim removed 5 bases at V and 6 bases at J, leaving 9 bases unmatched. The germline V gene encodes CDR1 DFQATT and CDR2 SNEGSKA (reference sequence). CDR3 protein: CSAPPGQAGNEQFF. The CDR3 DNA is TGCAGTGCTCCCCCGGGACAGGCCGGCAATGAGCAGTTCTTC.

There are a few counts of this clonotype. The CDR3 DNA is TGTGCCAGCAGCTTAGTAGGTCAGGGAGGCACTGAAGCTTTCTTT. Its protein product is CASSLVGQGGTEAFF. The chain combines TRBV7-2 with TRBJ1-1, with D possibly TRBD1 on 5 matching bases. Looked up from germline, CDR1 is SGHTA and CDR2 is FQGNSA. CDR3 length: 15 amino acids. V was pared by 1 base and J by 4 bases, with 13 bases between.

This clonotype has a handful of counts. This may stem from a read error, because a much larger clone lies one nucleotide away. The chain uses TRBV5-5 and TRBJ2-5; D is perhaps TRBD2 (5 bases). Germline-derived CDR1 and CDR2 are SGHKS and YYEKEE (reference sequence). V lost 2 bases, J lost 0 bases, and 8 bases lay in between. The CDR3 spans 14 residues. CDR3 nucleotide sequence: TGTGCCAGCAGCTTATACGGGAACCAAGAGACCCAGTACTTC. This gives the protein CASSLYGNQETQYF.

This clonotype came up many times. The chain has TRBV12-3 or TRBV12-4 and TRBJ1-3; D call uncertain. V gave up 4 bases and J gave up 5 bases, with 12 bases separating them. This CDR3 is 14 amino acids long. CDR3 in amino acids: CASSSPGVRNTIYF. CDR3 nucleotides: TGTGCCAGCAGTTCCCCTGGTGTTAGAAACACCATATATTTT.

This clonotype was detected only a few times. J is TRBJ2-5 and V is TRBV10-3; D is unclear. Trimming pared 2 bases from V and 4 bases from J, leaving 11 bases between. The CDR3 sequence is 14 residues long. Per the germline V gene, CDR1 is ENHRY and CDR2 is SYGVKD. The CDR3: CAISENPEIETQYF. Written as DNA, the CDR3 is TGTGCCATCAGTGAGAACCCGGAGATAGAGACCCAGTACTTC.

This clonotype showed up many times. The CDR3 protein is CASSSLLGELFF. The CDR3 DNA sequence: TGTGCCAGCAGCTCCTTATTGGGGGAGCTGTTTTTT. The chain links TRBV7-2 to TRBJ2-2, with D uncertain. This CDR3 contains 12 residues. Per germline, CDR1 SGHTA and CDR2 FQGNSA. V was trimmed by 4 bases and J by 8 bases, leaving 8 bases between them.

Many counts were recorded for this clonotype. The V and J genes are TRBV6-4 and TRBJ2-3, with a weak D call TRBD2 (6 bases). This CDR3 has 15 residues. Trimming stripped 0 bases from V and 0 bases from J, with 7 bases between. Germline V lookup: CDR1 MRHNA, CDR2 SNTAGT. This CDR3 reads CASSDSGTSTDTQYF. The CDR3 bases are TGTGCCAGCAGTGACTCCGGGACTAGCACAGATACGCAGTATTTT.

This clonotype turned up a few times. This sequence joins TRBV29-1 and TRBJ2-2; 7 positions agree with TRBD2. V trimming: 3 bases; J trimming: 2 bases; junction bases outside the gene matches: 3. The CDR3 has 14 amino acids. Germline values: CDR1 SQVTM, CDR2 ANQGSEA. The DNA of the CDR3 is TGCAGCGTTGATCCAGCGGGAAACACCGGGGAGCTGTTTTTT. As protein: CSVDPAGNTGELFF.

This clonotype has more than one count but fewer than ten. The chain joins TRBV13 to TRBJ2-3; 8 bases align to TRBD2. The CDR3 runs to 15 residues. Germline assignment: CDR1 PRHDT and CDR2 FYEKMQ (reference sequence). With V trimmed by 5 bases and J by 4 bases, 8 bases remained unmatched. The CDR3 protein is CASSRSGIVSDTQYF. CDR3 bases: TGTGCCAGCAGCCGTAGCGGGATCGTCTCAGATACGCAGTATTTT.

Many counts were recorded for this clonotype. The V and J genes are TRBV5-1 and TRBJ2-3; a possible D gene is TRBD1 (6 bases). The germline V and J ends were trimmed by 6 bases and 0 bases, with 14 bases remaining between them. Germline V CDR1 and CDR2: SGHRS, YFSETQ. The CDR3 is 15 residues long. In DNA, the CDR3 is TGCGCCAGCACCCGTGGGGACATAAGCACAGATACGCAGTATTTT. It codes for CASTRGDISTDTQYF.

The CDR3 region is CASKTTSGVTGELFF. The CDR3 nucleotides are TGTGCCAGCAAGACGACTAGCGGTGTAACCGGGGAGCTGTTTTTT. V gene TRBV2 combines with J gene TRBJ2-2, with TRBD2 matching 9 bases. The germline gives CDR1 SNHLY, CDR2 FYNNEI. This CDR3 has 15 amino acids. V was clipped by 7 bases and J by 5 bases; unmatched bases: 8.

The rearrangement uses TRBV29-1 and TRBJ2-1; TRBD1 matches at 11 bases. The germline CDR1 and CDR2 sequences are SQVTM and ANQGSEA. The CDR3 totals 12 residues. V shed 7 bases and J 6 bases; nucleotides not matched to a gene: 2. The CDR3 here is CSAGTGGNEQFF. Written as DNA, the CDR3 is TGCAGCGCCGGGACAGGGGGCAATGAGCAGTTCTTC.

There are a few counts of this clonotype. The chain combines TRBV4-3 with TRBJ2-7; D unclear. V lost 0 bases and J lost 4, with 16 bases in between. The CDR3 is made up of 16 amino acids. From germline, CDR1 is LGHNA and CDR2 YSLEER. CDR3 loop: CASSQDFLGIAYEQYF. The DNA of the CDR3 is TGCGCCAGCAGCCAAGACTTCTTGGGAATCGCTTACGAGCAGTACTTC.

The chain employs TRBV5-1 and TRBJ2-7, with 8 bases that match TRBD2. Germline assignment: CDR1 SGHRS and CDR2 YFSETQ. The J segment lost 6 bases and the V segment lost 0 bases, leaving 5 bases of the junction unmatched. This CDR3 is 14 amino acids long. In DNA, the CDR3 is TGCGCCAGCAGCTTGGCCGGGACTAGTTCCGAGCAGTACTTC. This encodes CASSLAGTSSEQYF. Using reference TRBV5-1 and TRBJ2-7 for the parts outside the CDR3, the full variable domain is KAGVTQTPRYLIKTRGQQVTLSCSPISGHRSVSWYQQTPGQGLQFLFEYFSETQRNKGNFPGRFSGRQFSNSRSEMNVSTLELGDSALYLCASSLAGTSSEQYFGPGTRLTVT.

The rearrangement joins TRBV2 to TRBJ2-7; possible D gene TRBD1, 8 bases. V lost 9 bases and J 1 base, leaving 13 bases between the germline ends. Germline values: CDR1 SNHLY, CDR2 FYNNEI. This CDR3 is built from 13 residues. The CDR3 sequence: CARGQGLSYEQYF. The CDR3, as DNA: TGTGCCAGAGGACAGGGACTATCCTACGAGCAGTACTTC.

This clonotype was detected only a few times. This chain uses TRBV18 with TRBJ1-4, with D perhaps matching TRBD1 (6 bases). The CDR3 runs to 16 residues. Germline values: CDR1 KGHSH, CDR2 LQKENI. With 4 bases removed from V and 4 bases from J, the gap between germline ends came to 16 bases. The CDR3 is CASSRQPGEDNEKLFF. CDR3 DNA sequence: TGTGCCAGCTCACGGCAGCCAGGGGAGGATAATGAAAAACTGTTTTTT.

This clonotype appeared a single time. This may stem from a read error, because a much larger clone lies one nucleotide away. The chain couples TRBV7-8 to TRBJ2-3; unclear D gene. This CDR3 comprises 17 residues. Germline V CDR1 and CDR2: SGHVS, FQNEAQ. CDR3 loop: CAISVGPTSSFTDTQYF. CDR3 bases: TGTGCCATCAGCGTGGGTCCGACAAGCTCTTTCACAGATACGCAGTATTTT.

The chain carries TRBV12-3 or TRBV12-4 and TRBJ2-2; TRBD2 matches at 9 bases. There are 15 residues in the CDR3. Trimming took 0 bases from V and 6 from J; bases not matched to a gene: 2. CDR3 in amino acids: CASSLAIAGAGELFF. In nucleotides, the CDR3 is TGTGCCAGCAGTTTAGCGATAGCGGGAGCCGGGGAGCTGTTTTTT.

This clonotype was observed a single time. A much larger clonotype is one base distant, so this may be a read error. This rearrangement joins TRBV12-3 or TRBV12-4 to TRBJ2-5; D assignment may be TRBD1 or TRBD2 (6 bases each). This CDR3 region has 15 residues. Here the CDR3 reads CASSQVGGLQETQNF. The CDR3 DNA reads TGTGCCAGCAGTCAGGTTGGGGGGCTGCAAGAGACCCAGAACTTC.

This clonotype was found many times. This chain links TRBV7-8 with TRBJ1-1; tentative D call: TRBD1 (6 bases). The germline CDR1 and CDR2 sequences are SGHVS and FQNEAQ. V shed 4 bases and J shed 2 bases, with 17 bases lying between them. The CDR3 loop spans 16 amino acids. The CDR3 loop is CASSYVGGFDNTEAFF. The CDR3 coding sequence is TGTGCCAGCAGCTACGTAGGGGGGTTCGACAACACTGAAGCTTTCTTT. The full variable domain, in which reference TRBV7-8 and TRBJ1-1 provide the parts outside the CDR3, is GAGVSQSPRYKVAKRGQDVALRCDPISGHVSLFWYQQALGQGPEFLTYFQNEAQLDKSGLPSDRFFAERPEGSVSTLKIQRTQQEDSAVYLCASSYVGGFDNTEAFFGQGTRLTVV.